These 3 T cell receptor beta chains came from one sample sequenced in a study of blood T cell repertoires in COVID-19. Clones were read by immunoSEQ multiplex PCR, and TCRdb kept only the in-frame ones, dropping some. This table holds under 150,000 clones, approximately 85% found once. The sequencing input was peripheral blood. These receptors all come from a woman in her sixties or seventies with COVID-19, enrolled during active disease.

The gene calls are TRBV2 and TRBJ2-2; 8 positions match TRBD1. The CDR3 totals 15 residues. The germline CDR1 and CDR2 sequences are SNHLY and FYNNEI. J was trimmed by 4 bases and V by 1 base; bases with no gene match: 2. The CDR3 DNA follows: TGTGCCAGCAGTGAAGGGACAGGGTCCACCGGGGAGCTGTTTTTT. This codes for CASSEGTGSTGELFF. Together with reference TRBV2 and TRBJ2-2, the CDR3 gives the full variable domain: EPEVTQTPSHQVTQMGQEVILRCVPISNHLYFYWYRQILGQKVEFLVSFYNNEISEKSEIFDDQFSVERPDGSNFTLKIRSTKLEDSAMYFCASSEGTGSTGELFFGEGSRLTVL.

J is TRBJ2-3 and V is TRBV5-4; TRBD2 agrees at 7 bases. V lost 7 bases to trimming and J lost 6 bases; unmatched junction nucleotides: 17. Germline V lookup: CDR1 SGHNT, CDR2 YYREEE (reference sequence). This CDR3 comprises 16 residues. CDR3 sequence: CASQSSGWGGPDTQYF. The CDR3 DNA is TGTGCCAGCCAATCTTCGGGTTGGGGGGGTCCCGATACGCAGTATTTT.

This sequence joins TRBV11-2 and TRBJ1-1; TRBD1 might be the D (5 bases). V was pared by 3 bases and J by 1 base, with 6 bases between. The CDR3 length is 13 residues. Germline CDR1 reads SGHAT; CDR2 reads FQNNGV. CDR3 residues: CASSFQGNTEAFF. The CDR3 DNA follows: TGTGCCAGCAGCTTTCAGGGGAACACTGAAGCTTTCTTT. The full variable domain, in which reference TRBV11-2 and TRBJ1-1 provide the parts outside the CDR3, is EAGVAQSPRYKIIEKRQSVAFWCNPISGHATLYWYQQILGQGPKLLIQFQNNGVVDDSQLPKDRFSAERLKGVDSTLKIQPAKLEDSAVYLCASSFQGNTEAFFGQGTRLTVV.